This T cell receptor beta chain was recovered during a study of blood T cell repertoires in COVID-19. Sequenced by immunoSEQ multiplex PCR; TCRdb stores in-frame clones only, minus some. Of about 160,000 clones in the sample, approximately 84% are singletons; the top ten hold roughly 8.3%. The germline gives CDR1 MGHRA, CDR2 YSYEKL. The CDR3 consists of 16 residues. V shed 1 base and J 10 bases; nucleotides not matched to a gene: 11. This clone was observed a single time. The rearrangement links TRBV4-1 to TRBJ1-4, with 8 bases lining up with TRBD1. Source material: peripheral blood. The sequence derives from an older woman with COVID-19, enrolled during active disease. CDR3 DNA sequence: TGCGCCAGCAGCCAAGGTCCTCCAGGGGGCTTAGGAAAACTGTTTTTT. This translates into CASSQGPPGGLGKLFF.